Given below is one T cell receptor beta chain in context. The target antigen is unknown. This sample was included in a study of shared clonotypes between healthy human individuals. Per germline, CDR1 MGHRA and CDR2 YSYEKL. J gave up 0 bases and V 4 bases, and 21 bases lay outside the gene matches. The CDR3 contains 20 residues. Findings of the study overall: Clonotype sharing among donors was thought likely to change with sequencing depth.

Profiled with immunoSEQ multiplex PCR; TCRdb holds only in-frame clones, not every one. The sample yields millions of clones, roughly 93% seen once. The receptor was derived from a man in his late teens or twenties in good health. Some clones in this sample may be carry-over from other donors' samples. Sequencing input: naive CD4+ T cells from PBMCs. The subset was: CD45RA+ positively selected. The chain carries TRBV4-1 and TRBJ2-7; 7 nucleotides line up with TRBD2. The CDR3 DNA follows: TGCGCCAGCAGCCGAGACGACAAAAGACTAGCCCGGGATAGCTCCTACGAGCAGTACTTC. It yields the protein CASSRDDKRLARDSSYEQYF.